This TCR beta chain is from a study of blood T cell repertoires in COVID-19. Overall study: The study drew acute and convalescent COVID-19 samples from the United States, Italy and Spain. From T cells, B-cell-depleted T cells, or PBMCs came the material, which was cDNA or gDNA.

The Seattle patients, enrolled during active infection, were followed longitudinally. Per the study methods: Amplifying reference gene primers gave estimates of nucleated cell counts. Sequenced by immunoSEQ multiplex PCR; TCRdb stores in-frame clones only, minus some. Clone size and the V and J calls come from that table; the DNA yielded D and trimming. The table records about 250,000 clones, about 90% of them present only once. The CDR3 extends over 14 amino acids. CDR1 and CDR2 from the germline V gene are SGHRS and YFSETQ. With 0 bases removed from V and 9 bases from J, the gap between germline ends came to 10 bases.

The rearrangement uses TRBV5-1 and TRBJ1-6; D is possibly TRBD1 (6 bases). The source of this sequence is a man younger than 45 with COVID-19, enrolled during active disease. Sequenced sample: peripheral blood. CDR3 amino acids: CASSLGDNVSPLHF. The CDR3 region has the DNA TGCGCCAGCAGCTTGGGGGACAATGTTTCACCCCTCCACTTT.